Below are 16 T cell receptor beta chains sequenced from a single sample in a study of CD8+CD57+ T cells in acquired aplastic anemia. Profiles of TCR beta VDJ and CDR3 were generated from a genomic DNA template. TCRdb ran MiXCR on the reads and lists one entry per CDR3 protein. The sample yields 200,000 to 300,000 distinct CDR3 sequences, around 45% seen once. Patients chosen for sequencing had CD8+CD57+ cells that had expanded, as shown by flow cytometry. Sequencing used sorted CD4+, CD8+, or CD8+CD57+ T cells (not recorded which) from PBMCs. The source of these receptors is a human donor with aplastic anemia.

The gene calls are TRBV7-9 and TRBJ1-2; D gene uncertain. There are 13 residues in the CDR3. The germline V and J ends were trimmed by 3 bases and 2 bases, with 7 bases remaining between them. The germline CDR1 and CDR2 sequences are SEHNR and FQNEAQ (reference sequence). This chain's CDR3 is CASSLYQNYGYTF. DNA for the CDR3: TGTGCCAGCAGCTTGTACCAAAACTATGGCTACACCTTC.

For this clonotype: A junction boundary mismatches the germline segment, possibly from a read error. The chain carries TRBV5-1 and TRBJ2-7, with 7 bases aligning to TRBD2. CDR1 and CDR2 from the germline V gene are SGHRS and YFSETQ. This CDR3 spans 13 amino acids. The CDR3 DNA reads TGCGCCAGCGGCTTGGGGAGGGGCGACGAGCAGTACTTC. This gives the protein CASGLGRGDEQYF.

In this sample, this clonotype turned up a few times. The chain is built from TRBV19 and TRBJ2-3; no clear D. V was cut by 8 bases and J by 2 bases, with 8 bases left in between. From germline, CDR1 is LNHDA and CDR2 SQIVND (reference sequence). The CDR3 runs to 12 residues. Written as DNA, the CDR3 is TGTGCCAGTCTGACGGACACAGATACGCAGTATTTT. Translated: CASLTDTDTQYF. Full variable domain (remainder filled in from reference TRBV19 and TRBJ2-3): DGGITQSPKYLFRKEGQNVTLSCEQNLNHDAMYWYRQDPGQGLRLIYYSQIVNDFQKGDIAEGYSVSREKKESFPLTVTSAQKNPTAFYLCASLTDTDTQYFGPGTRLTVL.

This clonotype came up many times. The chain is built from TRBV20-1 and TRBJ1-1; 7 positions match TRBD1. CDR3 length equals 15 residues. The germline V gene encodes CDR1 DFQATT and CDR2 SNEGSKA (reference sequence). Losses at the gene ends were 3 bases for V and 4 bases for J; bases not matched to a gene: 11. The CDR3 sequence: CSARDQSTGSTEAFF. In DNA, the CDR3 is TGCAGTGCTAGGGACCAGTCGACAGGGAGCACTGAAGCTTTCTTT.

This clonotype was seen only a few times. A much larger clone differs by one base, so this may be a read error. The gene calls are TRBV5-6 and TRBJ2-1, with D hard to call. Trimming pared 0 bases from V and 10 bases from J, leaving 11 bases between. CDR1 is SGHDT, CDR2 YYEEEE, per germline. This CDR3 region has 13 residues. The CDR3 loop is CASSLGNTYEQFF. DNA for the CDR3: TGTGCCAGCAGCTTGGGCAACACCTACGAGCAGTTCTTC.

The chain joins TRBV6-5 to TRBJ2-7; D gene unclear. CDR3 length: 15 amino acids. Trimming took 7 bases from V and 0 from J, leaving 16 bases between them. Germline CDR1 and CDR2: MNHEY and SVGAGI. The CDR3 reads CASTPGGFNSYEQYF. CDR3 sequence (DNA): TGTGCCAGCACCCCGGGCGGATTTAACTCCTACGAGCAGTACTTC.

This chain uses TRBV19 with TRBJ1-1, with D hard to call. The V gene lost 1 base and the J gene lost 2 bases, with 8 bases spanning the gap. There are 14 residues in the CDR3. From germline, CDR1 is LNHDA and CDR2 SQIVND (reference sequence). CDR3 bases: TGTGCCAGTAGTATAGTAGGAGACAACACTGAAGCTTTCTTT. It specifies CASSIVGDNTEAFF.

This clonotype was seen at least ten times. The CDR3 DNA follows: TGCAGTGCCCGGGGGACAGGGGATTACAACGAGCAGTACTTC. Its protein is CSARGTGDYNEQYF. The chain carries TRBV20-1 and TRBJ2-7; 10 positions agree with TRBD1. Germline V gene data show CDR1 as DFQATT and CDR2 as SNEGSKA (reference sequence). The CDR3 contains 14 residues. J lost 5 bases, V lost 6 bases, and 10 bases had no gene match.

The chain carries TRBV20-1 and TRBJ2-7, with D perhaps TRBD1 or TRBD2 (5 bases each). The CDR3 is 12 amino acids. V was clipped by 4 bases and J by 3 bases, with 10 bases between them. CDR1 is DFQATT and CDR2 is SNEGSKA in the germline V gene (reference sequence). CDR3 protein: CSATAGSYEQYF. In nucleotides, the CDR3 is TGCAGTGCTACCGCAGGGAGCTACGAGCAGTACTTC.

A note on this clonotype: One base away lies a much larger clone, so this may be a sequencing read error. The gene calls are TRBV7-8 and TRBJ2-3; possible D gene TRBD1, 6 bases. The length of the CDR3 is 16 residues. Germline V CDR1 and CDR2: SGHVS, FQNEAQ. The germline V and J ends were trimmed by 4 bases and 10 bases, with 24 bases remaining between them. CDR3 in amino acids: CASSSTTRPGVDPQYF. CDR3 bases: TGTGCCAGCAGCTCGACTACTCGGCCAGGGGTGGATCCGCAGTATTTT.

V usage is TRBV10-3 and J usage is TRBJ2-1, with 7 bases lining up with TRBD2. This CDR3 is built from 13 residues. The J segment lost 7 bases and the V segment lost 3 bases, leaving 3 bases of the junction unmatched. The germline V gene has CDR1 ENHRY and CDR2 SYGVKD. For the CDR3, the DNA is TGTGCCATCAGTGATCGGACTAGTAATGAGCAGTTCTTC. This codes for CAISDRTSNEQFF.

The chain links TRBV7-6 to TRBJ2-7, with D possibly being TRBD2 (6 bases). CDR3 length equals 16 residues. The germline gives CDR1 SGHVS, CDR2 FNYEAQ. The germline V and J ends were trimmed by 6 bases and 5 bases, with 23 bases remaining between them. The DNA of the CDR3 is TGTGCCAGCAGTTCGGTCCGGGAGCTACACGGGGACGAGCAGTACTTC. Protein product: CASSSVRELHGDEQYF.

In this sample, this clonotype turned up many times. The CDR3 sequence: CSARPTGSGGLGVQETQYF. CDR3 DNA sequence: TGCAGTGCTAGACCTACAGGTAGCGGAGGTCTAGGGGTCCAAGAGACCCAGTACTTC. This chain joins TRBV20-1 and TRBJ2-5, with a possible D match to TRBD2 (6 bases). Germline CDR1 DFQATT, CDR2 SNEGSKA (reference sequence). This CDR3 is 19 amino acids long. V lost 2 bases to trimming and J lost 1 base, with 26 bases between them.

The V gene is TRBV15, the J gene TRBJ2-3; 8 positions agree with TRBD1. Germline V gene sequence: CDR1 LNHNV, CDR2 YYDKDF (reference sequence). Trimming removed 3 bases from V and 3 bases from J; junction bases left unmatched: 5. The CDR3 consists of 15 residues. CDR3 protein: CATSSLTGVTDTQYF. The DNA for the CDR3 is TGTGCCACCAGCAGCTTGACAGGGGTGACAGATACGCAGTATTTT.

The rearrangement uses TRBV10-2 and TRBJ1-2; 7 nucleotides line up with TRBD1. V lost 6 bases and J lost 2; bases outside the gene matches: 3. Germline V gene lookup returns CDR1 WSHSY and CDR2 SAAADI. This CDR3 region has 13 residues. CDR3 in DNA: TGCGCCAGCAGGGGACAGAACAACTATGGCTACACCTTC. Its translation is CASRGQNNYGYTF.

This clonotype has a count of ten or more. The V gene is TRBV20-1, the J gene TRBJ2-7; D perhaps matches TRBD2 (5 bases). CDR1 DFQATT and CDR2 SNEGSKA come from the germline V gene (reference sequence). Between the trimmed V and J ends, which lost 6 bases and 3 bases, there was a span of 18 bases. CDR3 length: 14 residues. CDR3 DNA: TGCAGTGCCACCGACGTGCCCCGGGGCTACGAGCAGTACTTC. Amino acids: CSATDVPRGYEQYF.